These T cell receptor beta chains were read from a single sample in a study of blood T cell repertoires in COVID-19. Clones were read by immunoSEQ multiplex PCR, and TCRdb kept only the in-frame ones, dropping some. The sample carries approximately 250,000 clones, about 83% recorded once. Source material: peripheral blood. These receptors all stem from a human donor in a cohort sampled during active COVID-19. CDR3s include the opening cysteine and the closing phenylalanine or tryptophan. The listing skips clone size in some rows; elsewhere it reads once, few, many or a size class.

TRBJ1-2 | NA | TRBV2 | CASQREDYGYTF
TRBJ1-1 | few | TRBV28 | CASSSGPHEAFF
TRBJ2-1 | NA | TRBV15 | CATSPRGAGAYNEQFF
TRBJ2-7 | once | TRBV12-3/TRBV12-4 | CASSQTGVHEQYF
TRBJ2-1 | many | TRBV27 | CASSRRLAGGQNEQFF
TRBJ2-2 | many | TRBV24-1 | CATSDTEVGGRAPGELFF
TRBJ1-1 | NA | TRBV11-3 | CASSLGQGEPEAFF
TRBJ1-1 | NA | TRBV5-1 | CASSLTMNTEAFF
TRBJ2-7 | NA | TRBV6-5 | CASNWDRAGEQYF
TRBJ1-1 | NA | TRBV28 | CASSPPGISGTEAFF
TRBJ2-4 | NA | TRBV5-1 | CASSLVAQGGDIQYF
TRBJ2-5 | NA | TRBV7-2 | CASSRVGPETQYF
TRBJ2-7 | NA | TRBV11-3 | CASSLMAGHEQYF
TRBJ2-3 | NA | TRBV7-3 | CASSLLSTDTQYF
TRBJ1-2 | once | TRBV15 | CATSRVDARGRGYTF
TRBJ2-5 | NA | TRBV24-1 | CATSVEKETQYF
TRBJ1-1 | NA | TRBV5-5 | CASSLMLRNTEAFF
TRBJ2-5 | NA | TRBV11-1 | CASSYSGQVQETQYF
TRBJ2-2 | NA | TRBV2 | CASSEQGATGELFF
TRBJ2-7 | NA | TRBV11-3 | CASSREGQGYEQYF
TRBJ2-5 | NA | TRBV4-2 | CASSQDGGQGGKTQYF
TRBJ2-2 | NA | TRBV5-1 | CASSPGQGFTGELFF
TRBJ2-5 | NA | TRBV5-6 | CASSLAGAGETQYF